Shown below are 24 T cell receptor beta chains from a single sample sequenced in a study of radiotherapy plus CTLA-4 blockade in lung cancer. Clones were read by immunoSEQ multiplex PCR, and TCRdb kept only the in-frame ones, dropping some. The profile shows more than 90,000 clones, more than 65% of them singletons. The sample in question was peripheral blood, obtained from a patient treated with radiotherapy plus ipilimumab. Source of these receptors: a human donor with non-small cell lung cancer who had a partial response to radiotherapy plus ipilimumab.

The chain links TRBV18 to TRBJ1-4, with 7 nucleotides matching TRBD1. Germline V gives CDR1 KGHSH, CDR2 LQKENI. The CDR3 is 16 residues long. With V trimmed by 3 bases and J by 5 bases, 9 bases remained unmatched. The CDR3 DNA is TGTGCCAGCTCACCTTTACTGACAGGGAAAAATGAAAAACTGTTTTTT. As protein: CASSPLLTGKNEKLFF.

J is TRBJ2-5 and V is TRBV7-2, with D perhaps TRBD2 (5 bases). The V and J ends lost 2 bases and 2 bases respectively, with 12 bases between them. Germline CDR1 and CDR2: SGHTA and FQGNSA. The CDR3 totals 15 residues. CDR3 in DNA: TGTGCCAGCAGCTTATGGGGAGTCGTACAAGAGACCCAGTACTTC. It specifies CASSLWGVVQETQYF. Supplemented by reference TRBV7-2 and TRBJ2-5, the full variable domain reads GAGVSQSPSNKVTEKGKDVELRCDPISGHTALYWYRQSLGQGLEFLIYFQGNSAPDKSGLPSDRFSAERTGGSVSTLTIQRTQQEDSAVYLCASSLWGVVQETQYFGPGTRLLVL.

The CDR3 region is CASSARGVDQPQHF. Written as DNA, the CDR3 is TGTGCCAGCAGTGCCCGGGGGGTGGATCAGCCCCAGCATTTT. The chain uses TRBV6-1 and TRBJ1-5, with D tentatively TRBD1 (5 bases). Trimming stripped 4 bases from V and 5 bases from J, with 12 bases between. This CDR3 comprises 14 residues. Germline V gives CDR1 MNHNS, CDR2 SASEGT.

V is TRBV6-5 and J is TRBJ2-2; D is uncertain. Deletions cut 2 bases from V and 7 bases from J, with 8 bases between. Germline CDR1 reads MNHEY; CDR2 reads SVGAGI. This CDR3 contains 13 residues. This CDR3 reads CASSYTGVGELFF. The CDR3 bases are TGTGCCAGCAGTTACACCGGAGTCGGGGAGCTGTTTTTT.

V and J are TRBV4-3 and TRBJ2-2; 8 nucleotides match TRBD2. The V and J ends lost 0 bases and 4 bases, in that order; junction bases with no gene match: 7. The V gene's germline CDR1 is LGHNA and CDR2 YSLEER. The length of the CDR3 is 17 residues. For the CDR3, the DNA is TGCGCCAGCAGCCAAGATCGAAGCGGGAGTATCACCGGGGAGCTGTTTTTT. Protein: CASSQDRSGSITGELFF.

This clone was counted a few times. J is TRBJ1-3 and V is TRBV28; 8 bases agree with TRBD1. V was pared by 5 bases and J by 4 bases, with 1 base of the junction left unmatched. The CDR3 is 13 amino acids. The germline V gene has CDR1 MDHEN and CDR2 SYDVKM. Written as DNA, the CDR3 is TGTGCCAGCAGTCGGACAGGGGGAAACACCATATATTTT. Protein sequence: CASSRTGGNTIYF.

The chain joins TRBV18 to TRBJ2-5, with TRBD1 identical over 7 bases. From germline, CDR1 is KGHSH and CDR2 LQKENI. Trimming cost V 5 bases and J 2 bases; bases outside gene matches: 2. The CDR3 totals 13 residues. The CDR3 DNA is TGTGCCAGCTCATTGGGACAGCAAGAGACCCAGTACTTC. Its protein is CASSLGQQETQYF. Variable domain in full (rest from reference TRBV18 and TRBJ2-5): NAGVMQNPRHLVRRRGQEARLRCSPMKGHSHVYWYRQLPEEGLKFMVYLQKENIIDESGMPKERFSAEFPKEGPSILRIQQVVRGDSAAYFCASSLGQQETQYFGPGTRLLVL.

The chain has TRBV18 and TRBJ2-7; D possibly corresponds to TRBD2 (5 bases). CDR3 length: 13 residues. Trimming pared 2 bases from V and 7 bases from J, leaving 12 bases between. CDR1 and CDR2 from the germline V gene are KGHSH and LQKENI. The CDR3 spells CASSPTLSGEQYV. The DNA for the CDR3 is TGTGCCAGCTCACCAACCCTAAGCGGAGAGCAGTACGTC.

The DNA of the CDR3 is TGTGCCAGCTCACTCCAAGGGGGAACTGAAGCTTTCTTT. It encodes CASSLQGGTEAFF. The chain uses TRBV18 and TRBJ1-1; a weak D match, TRBD1 (6 bases). The CDR3 length is 13 residues. Germline V gives CDR1 KGHSH, CDR2 LQKENI. Trimming pared 4 bases from V and 5 bases from J, leaving 11 bases between.

This chain links TRBV28 with TRBJ2-7; 7 bases agree with TRBD1. The CDR3 spans 15 residues. V dropped 7 bases and J dropped 2; count of bases not matched to a gene: 11. From germline, CDR1 is MDHEN and CDR2 SYDVKM. CDR3 in amino acids: CASNPDRSQAYEQYF. The CDR3 DNA follows: TGTGCCAGCAATCCGGACAGGAGCCAAGCCTACGAGCAGTACTTC.

The V call is TRBV6-1, the J call TRBJ2-7; TRBD2 is a possible D gene (6 bases). The germline V gene has CDR1 MNHNS and CDR2 SASEGT. The CDR3 has 13 amino acids. Between the trimmed V and J ends, which lost 2 bases and 4 bases, there was a span of 9 bases. The DNA of the CDR3 is TGTGCCAGCAGTGAAATCCGGGGGTACGAGCAGTACGTC. Translating gives CASSEIRGYEQYV.

This sequence joins TRBV6-1 and TRBJ1-1; maybe TRBD1 (5 bases). Germline CDR1 MNHNS, CDR2 SASEGT. Trimming removed 10 bases from V and 10 bases from J, with 16 bases in between. The CDR3 covers 11 residues. CDR3: CATRSSGGAFF. The CDR3 bases are TGTGCCACCCGGAGCTCCGGGGGAGCTTTCTTT.

The chain recombines TRBV27 with TRBJ2-2; weak D call: TRBD1 (5 bases). The length of the CDR3 is 15 residues. V dropped 6 bases and J dropped 4 bases, with 15 bases sitting between them. The germline gives CDR1 MNHEY, CDR2 SMNVEV (reference sequence). This CDR3 is CASSRDSHFTGELFF. In DNA form, the CDR3 reads TGTGCCAGCAGCCGAGACAGTCATTTCACCGGGGAGCTGTTTTTT.

The chain has TRBV13 and TRBJ2-6; 9 bases are shared with TRBD1. Trimming removed 3 bases from V and 2 bases from J; junction bases left unmatched: 5. This CDR3 contains 17 residues. Germline lookup yields CDR1 PRHDT and CDR2 FYEKMQ (reference sequence). The CDR3 DNA is TGTGCCAGCAGCTTTGGGACAGGGATCCCTGGGGCCAACGTCCTGACTTTC. Protein product: CASSFGTGIPGANVLTF. The whole variable domain, remainder taken from reference TRBV13 and TRBJ2-6, is AAGVIQSPRHLIKEKRETATLKCYPIPRHDTVYWYQQGPGQDPQFLISFYEKMQSDKGSIPDRFSAQQFSDYHSELNMSSLELGDSALYFCASSFGTGIPGANVLTFGAGSRLTVL.

The genes are TRBV27 and TRBJ1-5; D not resolved. Germline V gene lookup returns CDR1 MNHEY and CDR2 SMNVEV (reference sequence). V lost 3 bases and J lost 1, with 10 bases in between. The CDR3 consists of 15 residues. The CDR3 DNA reads TGTGCCAGCAGTTTTTCATACGGGAGCAATCAGCCCCAGCATTTT. Translated, it gives CASSFSYGSNQPQHF.

The chain links TRBV7-2 to TRBJ2-7, with D hard to call. With 6 bases removed from V and 4 bases from J, the gap between germline ends came to 7 bases. Germline loops: CDR1 SGHTA, CDR2 FQGNSA. The CDR3 runs 11 residues. CDR3 loop: CASSLQYEQYF. Written as DNA, the CDR3 is TGTGCCAGCAGTTTACAATACGAGCAGTACTTC.

This chain connects TRBV4-2 to TRBJ2-2; TRBD1 might be the D (5 bases). Germline V gene sequence: CDR1 LGHNA, CDR2 YNFKEQ. The CDR3 covers 17 residues. V lost 4 bases and J lost 0, with 15 bases in between. The CDR3 is CASSRFFRDANTGELFF. In DNA, the CDR3 is TGTGCCAGCAGCCGGTTCTTCAGGGATGCGAACACCGGGGAGCTGTTTTTT.

This clone was found a few times. The chain has TRBV19 and TRBJ2-7; tentatively, D is TRBD1 (5 bases). The V gene lost 2 bases and the J gene lost 3 bases, with 14 bases spanning the gap. Germline CDR1 is LNHDA and CDR2 is SQIVND (reference sequence). CDR3 size: 15 residues. Here the CDR3 reads CASSISAGPFYEQYF. The CDR3 region has the DNA TGTGCCAGTAGTATATCGGCAGGGCCGTTCTACGAGCAGTACTTC.

J is TRBJ1-1 and V is TRBV27, with 8 bases fitting TRBD1. The CDR3 extends over 15 amino acids. The germline gives CDR1 MNHEY, CDR2 SMNVEV (reference sequence). V was pared by 3 bases and J by 0 bases, with 3 bases of the junction left unmatched. CDR3 bases: TGTGCCAGCAGTTTCAGACAGGGGATGAACACTGAAGCTTTCTTT. It translates to CASSFRQGMNTEAFF.

Here the CDR3 reads CASSLGGGRAPDTQYF. In DNA form, the CDR3 reads TGTGCCAGCAGCTTAGGGGGCGGGAGGGCGCCAGATACGCAGTATTTT. V is TRBV7-2 and J is TRBJ2-3, with 9 bases lining up with TRBD2. Per the germline V gene, CDR1 is SGHTA and CDR2 is FQGNSA. The V and J ends lost 1 base and 4 bases, in that order; junction bases with no gene match: 6. The CDR3 is 16 amino acids.

This CDR3 is CASSRTGSSYEQYV. The CDR3 coding sequence is TGTGCCAGCAGTCGGACAGGGAGCTCCTACGAGCAGTACGTC. This chain links TRBV6-1 with TRBJ2-7; 8 bases map to TRBD1. There are 14 residues in the CDR3. The germline V gene has CDR1 MNHNS and CDR2 SASEGT. V trimming: 5 bases; J trimming: 0 bases; junction bases outside the gene matches: 3.

V is TRBV28 and J is TRBJ1-2; D not certain. The CDR3 consists of 15 residues. Per the germline V gene, CDR1 is MDHEN and CDR2 is SYDVKM. V was trimmed by 2 bases and J by 0 bases, leaving 10 bases between them. This CDR3 reads CASSLSAASNYGYTF. CDR3 bases: TGTGCCAGCAGTTTAAGCGCAGCCTCTAACTATGGCTACACCTTC.

This clone has at least ten counts. DNA for the CDR3: TGCGCCATCTCACCATCGACACAGGGCTTAAACACCGGGGAGCTGTTTTTT. The encoded protein is CAISPSTQGLNTGELFF. V is TRBV10-1 and J is TRBJ2-2; perhaps TRBD1 as D (6 bases). Germline-derived CDR1 and CDR2 are WNHNN and SYGVQD (reference sequence). The length of the CDR3 is 17 residues. The ends were cut back, 10 bases at V and 2 bases at J, with 23 bases in the middle.

This clone was seen just once. The chain carries TRBV30 and TRBJ1-6, with D tentatively TRBD1 (5 bases). Germline CDR1 is GTSNPN and CDR2 is SVGIG (reference sequence). The V end lost 1 base, the J end lost 9 bases, and 10 bases lay between the germline ends. The CDR3 is 13 amino acids. CDR3 region: CAWSEGVGSPLHF. For the CDR3, the DNA is TGTGCCTGGAGTGAAGGGGTTGGTTCACCCCTCCACTTT.